This is a list of T cell receptor beta chains from one sample in a study of CD8 T cells in Susac syndrome. Each CDR3 protein is one row after TCRdb ran MiXCR on the immunoSEQ multiplex PCR reads. The profile covers some 170,000 distinct CDR3 sequences, with just under 95% appearing a single time and 0.099% taken by the ten largest. Material for sequencing was CD4+ T cells from PBMCs. Every receptor here comes from a human donor with Susac syndrome. Each CDR3 is given with its conserved first and last residue.

CDR3 length,J gene,V gene,CDR3 protein
15,TRBJ1-2,TRBV10-3,CAIRQGQETNYGYTF
13,TRBJ2-5,TRBV20-1,CSASNGGIETQYF
15,TRBJ1-5,TRBV20-1,CSAREKLGSNQPQHF
15,TRBJ1-1,TRBV18,CASSRSVAENTEAFF
13,TRBJ1-3,TRBV7-9,CASSLSSGNTIYF
12,TRBJ1-1,TRBV6-5,CASTNYGRKAFF
16,TRBJ2-6,TRBV24-1,CATSDGTGAGANVLTF
12,TRBJ1-2,TRBV11-2,CASSLESYGYTF
16,TRBJ2-5,TRBV12-3/TRBV12-4,CASSPSWRGTQETQYF
14,TRBJ2-1,TRBV6-2/TRBV6-3,CASTDGAGYNEQFF
15,TRBJ2-3,TRBV10-1,CASSDGGGYTDTQYF
14,TRBJ1-5,TRBV30,CAWSGRTVNQPQHF
16,TRBJ2-3,TRBV5-1,CASSPGGALRTDTQYF
15,TRBJ2-5,TRBV7-9,CASSLLHSNQETQYF
14,TRBJ1-1,TRBV5-6,CASSLVHGYTEAFF
14,TRBJ2-7,TRBV5-1,CASSFLDSVYEQYF
16,TRBJ2-1,TRBV5-4,CASSHRLAGTLNEQFF
14,TRBJ2-1,TRBV15,CATSRFQRGNEQFF
15,TRBJ2-1,TRBV6-4,CASSGSSGRADEQFF
16,TRBJ2-3,TRBV7-8,CASSLASGRSTDTQYF
15,TRBJ1-6,TRBV15,CATSRDWQGGSPLHF
15,TRBJ2-1,TRBV19,CASSLPGTAYNEQFF
15,TRBJ2-1,TRBV5-1,CASGQLAGGYNEQFF
12,TRBJ2-2,TRBV29-1,CSVGPNTGELFF
12,TRBJ1-5,TRBV5-6,CASSLLGQPQHF
14,TRBJ1-1,TRBV5-1,CASRITGSGAEAFF
14,TRBJ1-1,TRBV11-2,CASTLTGMNTEAFF
14,TRBJ1-3,TRBV7-9,CASSSDYREYTIYF
12,TRBJ2-7,TRBV10-3,CAISDGGNEQYF
14,TRBJ2-7,TRBV27,CASRNRGSSYEQYF